The rows below give T cell receptor beta chains drawn from one sample of a study of blood T cell repertoires in COVID-19. The method was immunoSEQ multiplex PCR; TCRdb's version includes in-frame clones alone and lacks a portion of them. The sample consists of 150,000 or so clones, roughly nine tenths of them appearing once. The material sequenced was peripheral blood. The receptors were gathered from a woman aged 70-85 years with acute or convalescent COVID-19. The CDR3 runs from the conserved cysteine through the conserved F or W. A D gene is named only where the DNA matches it firmly. The size of a clone is reported for some rows only, either as once, few or many, or as a class for expanded clones.

d_gene	v_gene	abundance	j_gene	CDR3nt	CDR3aa
NA	TRBV6-5	NA	TRBJ2-1	TGTGCCAGCAGTTACTCTTCATTGAGCTCCTACAATGAGCAGTTCTTC	CASSYSSLSSYNEQFF
NA	TRBV7-2	NA	TRBJ2-5	TGTGCCAGCAGCTTAGGAGGATCAGGGCCAAAGACCCAGTACTTC	CASSLGGSGPKTQYF
NA	TRBV3-1/TRBV3-2	NA	TRBJ2-4	TGTGCCAGCAGCCAAGCGGGGGAGCGGAACATTCAGTACTTC	CASSQAGERNIQYF
NA	TRBV19	NA	TRBJ1-5	TGTGCCAGTAGCTCGGCGGTGGGTAATGTCGGCAATCAGCCCCAGCATTTT	CASSSAVGNVGNQPQHF
NA	TRBV6-4	NA	TRBJ2-3	TGTGCCAGCAGTGTCCCCGGGACTTGGGGCGCAGATACGCAGTATTTT	CASSVPGTWGADTQYF
TRBD1	TRBV19	few	TRBJ1-1	TGTGCCAGTAGTAACTACAGGGGGCCGGTGGAAGCTTTCTTT	CASSNYRGPVEAFF
TRBD1	TRBV12-3/TRBV12-4	NA	TRBJ1-1	TGTGCCAGCAGTCCGGGGGGGACAGGGAGGCTTTTCTTT	CASSPGGTGRLFF
TRBD1	TRBV18	few	TRBJ2-7	TGTGCCAGCTCACTAAGGGACAGGGGGCGGAACTACGAGCAGTACTTC	CASSLRDRGRNYEQYF
TRBD2	TRBV19	NA	TRBJ2-3	TGTGCCAGTAAGGCGGGAGACTACACAGATACGCAGTATTTT	CASKAGDYTDTQYF
TRBD2	TRBV12-3/TRBV12-4	NA	TRBJ2-7	TGTGCCAGCAAAACTCGGACTAGCGGCGAGCAGTACTTC	CASKTRTSGEQYF
NA	TRBV30	NA	TRBJ2-3	TGTGCCTGGAGCCTAGGGGCAGATACGCAGTATTTT	CAWSLGADTQYF
NA	TRBV7-8	NA	TRBJ2-4	TGTGCCAGCAGCTTAGTCCCCCAATCGTCGCAGGCGCTAGCCAAAAACATTCAGTACTTC	CASSLVPQSSQALAKNIQYF
TRBD2	TRBV19	NA	TRBJ2-3	TGTGCCAGTGGGCTAGCGGAGCTAGGTACGCAGTATTTT	CASGLAELGTQYF
TRBD1	TRBV9	NA	TRBJ2-7	TGTGCCAGCGGGGGTGGACAGGATCTCGTCGAGCAGTACTTC	CASGGGQDLVEQYF
NA	TRBV5-1	NA	TRBJ2-7	TGCGCCAGCAGCTTTGGGCGGGGCAGCGAGCAGTACTTC	CASSFGRGSEQYF
TRBD1	TRBV3-1/TRBV3-2	NA	TRBJ2-5	TGTGCCAGCAGCCAAGGGACAGGCCAAGAGACCCAGTACTTC	CASSQGTGQETQYF
NA	TRBV2	NA	TRBJ1-6	TGTGCCAGCAGTGAGTACAGGGTAGGGAATTCACCCCTCCACTTT	CASSEYRVGNSPLHF
TRBD2	TRBV7-2	NA	TRBJ2-5	TGTGCCAGCAGCTTAGCGCAGCCGCGCGGGAGTGAGACCCAGTACTTC	CASSLAQPRGSETQYF
TRBD1	TRBV6-4	NA	TRBJ1-2	TGTGCCAGCAGTGATCGACAGGGAAGCGGCTACACCTTC	CASSDRQGSGYTF
TRBD1	TRBV5-1	NA	TRBJ1-4	TGCGCCAGCAGCCAACAGGGGGCTGGGGAAAAACTGTTTTTT	CASSQQGAGEKLFF
NA	TRBV7-9	NA	TRBJ1-6	TGTGCCAGCAGCTTGCAGGGGTTCGGCTCACCCCTCCACTTT	CASSLQGFGSPLHF
NA	TRBV7-2	NA	TRBJ2-5	TGTGCCAGCAGCTCCCAGGGGGGTTCAGGAGTAGAGACCCAGTACTTC	CASSSQGGSGVETQYF
NA	TRBV2	NA	TRBJ2-7	TGTGCCAGCAGTTACAACAGGGCCTCCTACGAGCAGTACTTC	CASSYNRASYEQYF
NA	TRBV6-2/TRBV6-3	NA	TRBJ2-7	TGTGCCAGCAGTTACGCAGGGGTAAACTACGAGCAGTACTTC	CASSYAGVNYEQYF